The clone carrying this T cell receptor (beta chain) was detected only once. This entry comes from a study of blood T cell repertoires in COVID-19. The overall study: Spain, Italy and the United States supplied samples that represented acute and convalescent COVID-19. Sources were T cells, B-cell-depleted T cells, or PBMCs; the material itself was cDNA or gDNA.

Original data processing: Researchers report that nucleated cell counts were estimated from reference gene primer amplification. Assay used: immunoSEQ multiplex PCR; TCRdb lists only in-frame clones, some missing. The V and J calls and clone size are taken from that table; D and trimming were inferred from the DNA. The sample includes roughly 60,000 clones, roughly 92% seen only once; the top ten take 3.5% to 5.5%. Trimming removed 7 bases at V and 4 bases at J, with 14 bases between. The CDR3 has 14 amino acids. CDR1 is MNHEY, CDR2 SVGAGI, per germline. The TCR sequence derives from a man aged 45-60 years with active COVID-19. What was sequenced was peripheral blood. The chain employs TRBV6-5 and TRBJ1-5; D call uncertain. The CDR3 DNA reads TGTGCCAGCACCGGAGCCGGTGGGAATCAGCCCCAGCATTTT. It yields the protein CASTGAGGNQPQHF.